What follows are 9 T cell receptor beta chains derived from one specimen sequenced in a study of cytotoxic CD8 clonotypes in ibrutinib-treated CLL. The protocol was immunoSEQ multiplex PCR, while the TCRdb copy is restricted to in-frame clones and leaves out a portion. This sample has about 250,000 clones, with 70% found just once. Source: PBMCs, taken after 24 months of ibrutinib treatment. The source of these receptors is a human donor with chronic lymphocytic leukemia.

The rearrangement uses TRBV6-5 and TRBJ2-3; 9 bases align to TRBD2. J was trimmed by 5 bases and V by 7 bases; bases with no gene match: 4. CDR3 length: 13 amino acids. Germline V gene data show CDR1 as MNHEY and CDR2 as SVGAGI. Written as DNA, the CDR3 is TGTGCCAGCACTCGCGGGAGGGGAGATACGCAGTATTTT. Translation gives CASTRGRGDTQYF.

The count of this clone is one. The chain joins TRBV30 to TRBJ1-1; tentatively, D is TRBD1 (6 bases). Germline lookup yields CDR1 GTSNPN and CDR2 SVGIG (reference sequence). CDR3 length: 16 amino acids. Trimming removed 0 bases at V and 3 bases at J, with 17 bases between. DNA for the CDR3: TGTGCCTGGAGTGTTGGAACAGGGTTTTTCGACACTGAAGCTTTCTTT. It codes for CAWSVGTGFFDTEAFF.

The V gene is TRBV7-2, the J gene TRBJ2-7; D might be TRBD1 (6 bases). The CDR3 is 13 residues long. Trimming took off 5 bases at V and 5 bases at J, with 13 bases between the two ends. Germline values: CDR1 SGHTA, CDR2 FQGNSA. The chain's CDR3 is CASSQGGFDEQYF. DNA for the CDR3: TGTGCCAGCAGCCAAGGGGGATTTGACGAGCAGTACTTC.

The chain uses TRBV19 and TRBJ1-2; TRBD1 aligns across 7 bases. CDR3 length: 13 residues. V was pared by 4 bases and J by 7 bases, with 6 bases of the junction left unmatched. Germline V gives CDR1 LNHDA, CDR2 SQIVND (reference sequence). For the CDR3, the DNA is TGTGCCAGTAGTACCCCCGGGACAGCTGGCTACACCTTC. It yields the protein CASSTPGTAGYTF.

The CDR3 coding sequence is TGTGCCAGCACCCCAGCGGGGGGAAAGGATGAGCAGTTCTTC. It specifies CASTPAGGKDEQFF. The chain recombines TRBV5-4 with TRBJ2-1; the match to TRBD2 covers 9 bases. Losses at the gene ends were 6 bases for V and 8 bases for J; bases not matched to a gene: 9. Germline V lookup: CDR1 SGHNT, CDR2 YYREEE (reference sequence). CDR3 size: 14 residues.

The chain's CDR3 is CASSYTSSSYEQYF. CDR3 in DNA: TGTGCCAGCAGTTATACTTCTAGCTCCTACGAGCAGTACTTC. The chain is built from TRBV6-6 and TRBJ2-5, with D unresolved. The end of the DNA aligns better with TRBJ2-7, so the J call may be wrong. The CDR3 consists of 14 residues. The V gene's germline CDR1 is MNHNY and CDR2 SVGAGI (reference sequence).

This clone was seen at least ten times. The V gene is TRBV5-1, the J gene TRBJ1-2; D not certain. The CDR3 loop spans 15 amino acids. Germline V gene lookup returns CDR1 SGHRS and CDR2 YFSETQ. V gave up 2 bases and J gave up 0 bases, with 11 bases separating them. CDR3 in amino acids: CASSLDTASNYGYTF. CDR3 bases: TGCGCCAGCAGCTTAGACACGGCATCTAACTATGGCTACACCTTC.

The J gene is TRBJ2-2, the V gene TRBV29-1, with TRBD1 matching 12 bases. The V gene's germline CDR1 is SQVTM and CDR2 ANQGSEA. The CDR3 has 16 residues. Trimming removed 2 bases from V and 3 bases from J; junction bases left unmatched: 4. The CDR3 sequence is CSVERGQGADTGELFF. The CDR3 nucleotides are TGCAGCGTTGAACGGGGACAGGGGGCGGACACCGGGGAGCTGTTTTTT.

This clone showed up just a few times. V usage is TRBV9 and J usage is TRBJ1-1; no reliable D call. Germline CDR1 reads SGDLS; CDR2 reads YYNGEE. V lost 1 base to trimming and J lost 0 bases, with 7 bases between them. This CDR3 region has 14 residues. CDR3 sequence (DNA): TGTGCCAGCAGCGTAAGTGGGGTGAACACTGAAGCTTTCTTT. Translation: CASSVSGVNTEAFF.